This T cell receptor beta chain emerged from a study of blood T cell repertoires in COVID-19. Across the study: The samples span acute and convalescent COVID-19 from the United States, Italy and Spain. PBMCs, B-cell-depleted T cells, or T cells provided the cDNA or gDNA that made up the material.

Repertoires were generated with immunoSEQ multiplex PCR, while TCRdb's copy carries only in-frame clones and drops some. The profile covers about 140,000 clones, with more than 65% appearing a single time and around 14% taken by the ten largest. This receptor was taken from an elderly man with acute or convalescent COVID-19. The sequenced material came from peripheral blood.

As DNA, the CDR3 is TGTGCCAGCAGTTACGGGACTGCCTATTCACCCCTCCACTTT. Protein sequence: CASSYGTAYSPLHF. The chain recombines TRBV5-5 with TRBJ1-6; D might be TRBD1 (5 bases). The germline V gene encodes CDR1 SGHKS and CDR2 YYEKEE (reference sequence). The CDR3 covers 14 residues. Trimming cost V 5 bases and J 8 bases, with 14 bases left between them.